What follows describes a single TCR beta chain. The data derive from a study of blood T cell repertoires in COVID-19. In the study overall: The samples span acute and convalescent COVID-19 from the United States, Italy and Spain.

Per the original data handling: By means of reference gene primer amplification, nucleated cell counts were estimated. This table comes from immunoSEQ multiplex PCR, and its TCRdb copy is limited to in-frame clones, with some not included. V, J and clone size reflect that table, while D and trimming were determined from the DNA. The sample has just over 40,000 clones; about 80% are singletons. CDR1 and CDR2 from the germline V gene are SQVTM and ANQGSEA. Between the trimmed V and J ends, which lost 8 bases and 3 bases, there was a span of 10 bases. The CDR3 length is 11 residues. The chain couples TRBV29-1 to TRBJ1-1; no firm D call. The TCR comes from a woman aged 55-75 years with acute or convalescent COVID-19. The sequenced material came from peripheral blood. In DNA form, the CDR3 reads TGCAGCATCCCTCGGGACACTGAAGCTTTCTTT. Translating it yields CSIPRDTEAFF.